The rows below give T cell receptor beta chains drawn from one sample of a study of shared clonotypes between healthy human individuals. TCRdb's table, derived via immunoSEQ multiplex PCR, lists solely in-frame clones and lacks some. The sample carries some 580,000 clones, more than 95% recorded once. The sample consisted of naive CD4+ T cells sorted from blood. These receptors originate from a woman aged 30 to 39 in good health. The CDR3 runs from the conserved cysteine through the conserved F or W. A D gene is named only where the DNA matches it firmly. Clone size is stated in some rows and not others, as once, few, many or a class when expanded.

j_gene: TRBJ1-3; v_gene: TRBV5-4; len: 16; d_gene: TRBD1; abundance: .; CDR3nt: TGTGCCAGCAGCTTGGCCGGACAGGGGATGGGAAACACCATATATTTT; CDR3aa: CASSLAGQGMGNTIYF
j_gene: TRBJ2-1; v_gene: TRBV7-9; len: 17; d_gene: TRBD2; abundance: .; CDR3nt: TGTGCCAGCAGCTTAGGTCCGACTAGCGGGAGTCAAAATGAGCAGTTCTTC; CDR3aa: CASSLGPTSGSQNEQFF
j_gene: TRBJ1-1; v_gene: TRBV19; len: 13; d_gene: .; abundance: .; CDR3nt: TGTGCCAGTAGTATTGGTGGCGTCGGGGGAGCTTTCTTT; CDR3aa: CASSIGGVGGAFF
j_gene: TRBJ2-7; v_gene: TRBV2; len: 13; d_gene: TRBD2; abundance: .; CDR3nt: TGTGCCAGCAGTGGGGAGGGGTCTCGAGAGCAGTACTTC; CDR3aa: CASSGEGSREQYF
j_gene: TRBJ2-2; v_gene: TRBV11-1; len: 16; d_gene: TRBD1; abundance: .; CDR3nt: TGTGCCAGCAGGACCCCGGGACAGGGAAACACCGGGGAGCTGTTTTTT; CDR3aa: CASRTPGQGNTGELFF
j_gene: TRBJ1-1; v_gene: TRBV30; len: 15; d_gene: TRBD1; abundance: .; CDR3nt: TGTGCCGCCGAGGGACAGGGGTATCAAGGCCCTGAAGCTTTCTTT; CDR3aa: CAAEGQGYQGPEAFF
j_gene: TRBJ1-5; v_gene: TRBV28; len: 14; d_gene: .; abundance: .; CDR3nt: TGTGCCAGCAGTTCTCGGGGGGCTCGACAGCCCCAGCATTTT; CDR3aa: CASSSRGARQPQHF
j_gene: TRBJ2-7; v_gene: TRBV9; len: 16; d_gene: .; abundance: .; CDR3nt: TGTGCCAGCAGCCATACCTCTAGCGACAGCTCCTACGAGCAGTACTTC; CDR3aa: CASSHTSSDSSYEQYF
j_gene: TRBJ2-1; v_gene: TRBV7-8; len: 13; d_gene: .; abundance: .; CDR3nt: TGTGCCAGCAGCTCCCAAAACTTCAATGAGCAGTTCTTC; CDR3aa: CASSSQNFNEQFF
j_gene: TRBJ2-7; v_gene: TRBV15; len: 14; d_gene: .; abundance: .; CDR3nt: TGTGCCACCAGCTCCCCTGCCGGGCCCTACGAGCAGTACTTC; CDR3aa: CATSSPAGPYEQYF
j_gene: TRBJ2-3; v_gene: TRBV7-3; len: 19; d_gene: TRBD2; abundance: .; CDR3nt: TGTGCCAGCAGCTTACTCCCTCTAGGACTAGCCTCCGGGGCAGATACGCAGTATTTT; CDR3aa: CASSLLPLGLASGADTQYF
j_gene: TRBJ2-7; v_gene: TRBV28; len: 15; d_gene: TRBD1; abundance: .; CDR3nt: TGTGCCAGCAGCCCGAGGGGGACAGACCTCTACGAGCAGTACTTC; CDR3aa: CASSPRGTDLYEQYF
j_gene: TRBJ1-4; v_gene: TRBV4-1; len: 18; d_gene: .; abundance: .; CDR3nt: TGCGCCAGCAGCCAAGATCGGCAGGCCCCTGCAACTAATGAAAAACTGTTTTTT; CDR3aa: CASSQDRQAPATNEKLFF
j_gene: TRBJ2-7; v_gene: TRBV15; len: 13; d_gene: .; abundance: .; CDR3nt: TGTGCCACCAGCAGGGGGGGCCGCGGCGAGCAGTACTTC; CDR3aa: CATSRGGRGEQYF
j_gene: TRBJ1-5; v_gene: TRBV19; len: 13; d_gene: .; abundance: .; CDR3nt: TGTGCCAGTAGTATAAGCGCCAATCAGCCCCAGCATTTT; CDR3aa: CASSISANQPQHF
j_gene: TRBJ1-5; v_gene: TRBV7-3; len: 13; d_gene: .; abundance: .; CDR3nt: TGTGCCAGCAGCCCCAGCCCCGGTCAGCCCCAGCATTTT; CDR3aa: CASSPSPGQPQHF
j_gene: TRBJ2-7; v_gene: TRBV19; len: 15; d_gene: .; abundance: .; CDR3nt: TGTGCCAGTAGTATCGGCGGGGCGTACTCCTACGAGCAGTACTTC; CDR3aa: CASSIGGAYSYEQYF
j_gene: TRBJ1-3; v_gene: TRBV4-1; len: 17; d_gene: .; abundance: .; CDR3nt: TGCGCCAGCAGCCAACAGGGCCGGGAACGGTCTGGAAACACCATATATTTT; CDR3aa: CASSQQGRERSGNTIYF
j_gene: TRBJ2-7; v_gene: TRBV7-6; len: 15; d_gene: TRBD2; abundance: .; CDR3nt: TGTGCCAGCAGCCCTAGACTAGCGGGACGCTACGAGCAGTACTTC; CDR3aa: CASSPRLAGRYEQYF
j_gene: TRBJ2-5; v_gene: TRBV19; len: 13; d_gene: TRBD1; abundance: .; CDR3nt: TGTGCCAGTAGTATGACAGGGAGTGAGACCCAGTACTTC; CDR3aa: CASSMTGSETQYF
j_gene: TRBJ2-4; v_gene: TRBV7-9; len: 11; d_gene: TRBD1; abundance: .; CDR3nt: TGTGCCAGCAGCCTGGGACAGGGGGTGGACTTC; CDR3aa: CASSLGQGVDF
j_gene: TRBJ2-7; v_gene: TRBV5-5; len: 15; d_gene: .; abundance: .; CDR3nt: TGTGCCAGCAGCTTGGGGACAGCTGTCTCCTACGAGCAGTACTTC; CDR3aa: CASSLGTAVSYEQYF
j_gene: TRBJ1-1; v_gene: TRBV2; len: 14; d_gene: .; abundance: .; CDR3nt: TGTGCCAGCAGGCCAGGGTCCGAGAACACTGAAGCTTTCTTT; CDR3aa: CASRPGSENTEAFF
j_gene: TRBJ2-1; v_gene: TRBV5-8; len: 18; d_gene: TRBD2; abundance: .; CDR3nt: TGTGCCAGCAGCGCCCGGGACTACCACAAGCCCTCCTACAATGAGCAGTTCTTC; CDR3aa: CASSARDYHKPSYNEQFF
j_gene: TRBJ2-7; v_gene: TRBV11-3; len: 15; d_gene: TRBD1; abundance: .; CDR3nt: TGTGCCAGCAGCTTAGGGACAGGGGGCTCCTACGAGCAGTACTTC; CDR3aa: CASSLGTGGSYEQYF
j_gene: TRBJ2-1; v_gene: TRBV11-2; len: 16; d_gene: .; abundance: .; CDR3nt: TGTGCCAGCAGCCCGAGAGATTGGCGGGGCGGGAATGAGCAGTTCTTC; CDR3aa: CASSPRDWRGGNEQFF
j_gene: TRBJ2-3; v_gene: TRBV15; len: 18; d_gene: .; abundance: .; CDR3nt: TGTGCCACCAGCAGGAAACGAACTCGGACAGCGTTTACAGATACGCAGTATTTT; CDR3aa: CATSRKRTRTAFTDTQYF
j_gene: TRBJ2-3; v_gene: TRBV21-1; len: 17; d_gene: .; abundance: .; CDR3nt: TGTGCCAGCAGCCCCCCATCCCGACGGCTTCCCACAGATACGCAGTATTTT; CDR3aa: CASSPPSRRLPTDTQYF
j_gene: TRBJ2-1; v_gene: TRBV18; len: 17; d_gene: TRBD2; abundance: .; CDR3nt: TGTGCCAGCTCACCATTGCACGGGACTAGCGGGAAAAATGAGCAGTTCTTC; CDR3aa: CASSPLHGTSGKNEQFF
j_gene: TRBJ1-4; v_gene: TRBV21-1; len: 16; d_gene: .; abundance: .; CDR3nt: TGTGCCAGCAGCAACCCCGACAGATCCTTTAATGAAAAACTGTTTTTT; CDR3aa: CASSNPDRSFNEKLFF
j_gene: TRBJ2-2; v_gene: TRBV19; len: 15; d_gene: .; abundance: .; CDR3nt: TGTGCCAGTAGTAATATAGGCGGGGTTAGCGGGGAGCTGTTTTTT; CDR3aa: CASSNIGGVSGELFF
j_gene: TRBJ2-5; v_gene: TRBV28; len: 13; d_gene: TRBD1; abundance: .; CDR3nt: TGTGCCAGCAGCCCACAGGGGCGGGAGACCCAGTACTTC; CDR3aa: CASSPQGRETQYF
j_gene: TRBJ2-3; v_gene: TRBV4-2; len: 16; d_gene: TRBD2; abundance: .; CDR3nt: TGTGCCAGCAGCCTTATACTAGCGGGAGTCCCAGATACGCAGTATTTT; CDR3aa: CASSLILAGVPDTQYF
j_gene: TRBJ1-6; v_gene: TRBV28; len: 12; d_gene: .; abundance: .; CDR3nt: TGTGCCAGCAGTACCAGGGATTCACCCCTCCACTTT; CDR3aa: CASSTRDSPLHF
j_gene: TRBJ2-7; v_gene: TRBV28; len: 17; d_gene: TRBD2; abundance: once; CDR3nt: TGTGCCAGCAGTTCCGCCGCTAGCGGCCTAGGGTCCTACGAGCAGTACTTC; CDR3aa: CASSSAASGLGSYEQYF
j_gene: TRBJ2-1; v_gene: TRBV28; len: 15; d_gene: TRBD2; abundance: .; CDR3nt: TGTGCCAGCAGTTTCCCTCTAGCGGGACTTTATGAGCAGTTCTTC; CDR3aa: CASSFPLAGLYEQFF
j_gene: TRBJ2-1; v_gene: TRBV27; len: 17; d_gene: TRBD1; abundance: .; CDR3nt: TGTGCCAGCAGAAAAATCCGGACAGGGGGCGTTTGGGGTGAGCAGTTCTTC; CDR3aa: CASRKIRTGGVWGEQFF
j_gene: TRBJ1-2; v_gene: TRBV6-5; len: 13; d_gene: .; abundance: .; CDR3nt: TGTGCCAGCGGGGAAGGGAACTCCTATGGCTACACCTTC; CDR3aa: CASGEGNSYGYTF
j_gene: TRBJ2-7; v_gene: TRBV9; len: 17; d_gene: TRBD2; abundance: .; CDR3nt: TGTGCCAGCAGCGTAGGAGGACTAGCGGGAGTATCCTACGAGCAGTACTTC; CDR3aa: CASSVGGLAGVSYEQYF
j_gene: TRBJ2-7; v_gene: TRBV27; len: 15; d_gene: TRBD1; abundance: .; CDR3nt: TGTGCCAGCAGTGCACGGGACAGGGGCTCCTACGAGCAGTACTTC; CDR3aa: CASSARDRGSYEQYF
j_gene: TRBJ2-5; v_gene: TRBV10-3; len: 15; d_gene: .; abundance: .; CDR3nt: TGTGCCATCAGTGAGTGGGGGACCCGCGGAGAGACCCAGTACTTC; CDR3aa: CAISEWGTRGETQYF
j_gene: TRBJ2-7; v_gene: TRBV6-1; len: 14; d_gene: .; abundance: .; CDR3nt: TGTGCCAGCAGTGAACGGGCAGGGACCTACGAGCAGTACTTC; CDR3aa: CASSERAGTYEQYF
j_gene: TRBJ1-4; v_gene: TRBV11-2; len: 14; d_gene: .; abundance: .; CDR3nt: TGTGCCAGCAGCTTAGCTCTACTCGACGAAAAACTGTTTTTT; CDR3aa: CASSLALLDEKLFF
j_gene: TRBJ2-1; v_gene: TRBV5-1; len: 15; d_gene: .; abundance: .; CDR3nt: TGCGCCAGCAGCTCTTATAGAGGTTCCTACAATGAGCAGTTCTTC; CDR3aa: CASSSYRGSYNEQFF
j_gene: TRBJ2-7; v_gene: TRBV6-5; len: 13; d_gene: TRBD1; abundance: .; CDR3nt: TGTGCCAGCAGACAAGGACAGGGCTACGAGCAGTACTTC; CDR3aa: CASRQGQGYEQYF